This TCR beta chain emerged from a study of shared clonotypes between healthy human individuals. Every one of the donors was a Caucasian adult that lived in Nashville, Tennessee. Germline lookup yields CDR1 MDHEN and CDR2 SYDVKM. CDR3 size: 13 residues. V lost 5 bases to trimming and J lost 2 bases, with 10 bases between them. Profiled with immunoSEQ multiplex PCR; TCRdb holds only in-frame clones, not every one. This sample has about half a million clones, with 60% to 85% found just once. This sequence joins TRBV28 and TRBJ2-7; perhaps TRBD1 as D (5 bases). The source material was PBMCs. The origin of this receptor is a woman between 40 and 55 years old in good health. Some clones in this sample may be carry-over from other donors' samples. This CDR3 reads CASSLPGPYEQYF. CDR3 DNA sequence: TGTGCCAGCAGTCTCCCAGGGCCCTACGAGCAGTACTTC.